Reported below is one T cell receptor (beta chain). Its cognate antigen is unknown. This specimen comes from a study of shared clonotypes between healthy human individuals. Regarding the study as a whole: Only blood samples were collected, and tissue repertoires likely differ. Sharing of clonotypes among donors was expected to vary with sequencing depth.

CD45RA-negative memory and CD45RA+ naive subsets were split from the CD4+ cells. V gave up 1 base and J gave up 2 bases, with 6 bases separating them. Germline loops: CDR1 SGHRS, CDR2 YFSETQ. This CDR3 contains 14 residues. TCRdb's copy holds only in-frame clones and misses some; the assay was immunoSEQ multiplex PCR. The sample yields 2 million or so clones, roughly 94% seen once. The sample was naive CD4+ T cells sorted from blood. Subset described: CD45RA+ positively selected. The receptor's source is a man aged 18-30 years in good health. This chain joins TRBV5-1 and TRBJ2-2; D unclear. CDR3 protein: CASSLKVNTGELFF. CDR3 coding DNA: TGCGCCAGCAGCTTGAAGGTCAACACCGGGGAGCTGTTTTTT.